A single T cell receptor (beta chain) is shown here with its context. The antigen remains undetermined. This sample is part of a study of cytomegalovirus exposure and HLA in healthy donors. Findings and caveats of the study: Within an earlier analysis, most TCR beta V segments proved productive either about 90% or about 30% of the time. CMV serostatus was the sole immune exposure information available. One variant, a missense change in DCLRE1C, was linked in a later analysis to TCR beta V- and J-gene trimming.

Germline values: CDR1 MDHEN, CDR2 SYDVKM. Deletions cut 6 bases from V and 4 bases from J, with 12 bases between. The CDR3 totals 13 residues. PCR primers comprised 60 Vbeta and 13 Jbeta primers. Under the authors' procedure: An analysis that came later counted roughly 80 million unique TCR beta chains, approximately 12 million shared. Data came from immunoSEQ multiplex PCR; TCRdb stores just in-frame clones and leaves some out. V and J calls and clone size are those listed in that table; D and trimming were worked out from the DNA. Of roughly 68,000 clones detected, over 70% appear once; the ten largest clones hold approximately 5.4%.

The V gene is TRBV28, the J gene TRBJ2-5; D gene unclear. Sequencing was performed on PBMCs. The receptor comes from a male donor in good health and CMV-seropositive. The DNA of the CDR3 is TGTGCCAGCAGCCTGGTTAGCCTAGAGACCCAGTACTTC. It is translated as CASSLVSLETQYF.